This TCR beta chain comes out of a study of a mutant IDH1 vaccine in newly diagnosed glioma. Overall study: The sex distribution of treated patients was about 60% male and about 38% female, with a mean age of around 40 years. Every participant had undergone radiotherapy, temozolomide, or both before, and most underwent both.

TCRdb's table, derived via immunoSEQ multiplex PCR, lists solely in-frame clones and lacks some. The data show 98,000 or so clones, with 80% to 90% seen just once and roughly 0.58% held by the top ten. Time point of the sample: baseline, week 1 (first vaccination visit). The sample's treatment: pre-vaccination baseline after standard-of-care therapy. New WHO grade 3 or 4 astrocytomas that were IDH1-mutant and ATRX-lost occurred in the donors. The input for sequencing was PBMCs, taken from a glioma patient treated with radiotherapy, temozolomide or both. The source is a woman aged 45-65 years with glioma.

The CDR3 loop reads CASAWRTPTDTQYF. DNA for the CDR3: TGTGCTAGTGCCTGGAGGACTCCCACAGATACGCAGTATTTT. The rearrangement links TRBV12-5 to TRBJ2-3, with a weak D call TRBD2 (5 bases). Trimming removed 7 bases at V and 2 bases at J, with 13 bases between. CDR3 length: 14 amino acids. Germline assignment: CDR1 LGHNT and CDR2 FRNRAP. Complete variable domain (other parts from reference TRBV12-5 and TRBJ2-3): DARVTQTPRHKVTEMGQEVTMRCQPILGHNTVFWYRQTMMQGLELLAYFRNRAPLDDSGMPKDRFSAEMPDATLATLKIQPSEPRDSAVYFCASAWRTPTDTQYFGPGTRLTVL.